The rows below give T cell receptor beta chains drawn from one sample of a study of blood T cell repertoires in COVID-19. Some clones are missing from TCRdb's copy, which holds only in-frame ones; the method was immunoSEQ multiplex PCR. The data show approximately 150,000 clones, around 83% seen once. The sequenced sample was peripheral blood. Receptors originate from a human donor with acute or convalescent COVID-19. The donor label of this sample is uncertain. Both conserved end residues are part of each CDR3. Fields, in order: J gene, clone size, D gene, V gene, CDR3 protein, CDR3 DNA. A D gene is named only where the DNA matches it firmly. The size of a clone is reported for some rows only, either as once, few or many, or as a class for expanded clones.

j_gene: TRBJ1-6
abundance: NA
d_gene: NA
v_gene: TRBV6-5
CDR3aa: CASSFGGARSPLHF
CDR3nt: TGTGCCAGCAGTTTTGGGGGCGCGAGATCACCCCTCCACTTT

j_gene: TRBJ1-1
abundance: once
d_gene: NA
v_gene: TRBV11-2
CDR3aa: CASSLEVRGFAEAFF
CDR3nt: TGTGCCAGCAGCTTAGAGGTTAGGGGTTTTGCTGAAGCTTTCTTT

j_gene: TRBJ1-5
abundance: NA
d_gene: TRBD1
v_gene: TRBV6-6
CDR3aa: CASSPQGASNQPQHF
CDR3nt: TGTGCCAGCAGTCCACAGGGGGCAAGCAATCAGCCCCAGCATTTT

j_gene: TRBJ1-6
abundance: NA
d_gene: TRBD1
v_gene: TRBV2
CDR3aa: CASSEETGDYSPLHF
CDR3nt: TGTGCCAGCAGTGAAGAGACAGGGGATTATTCACCCCTCCACTTT

j_gene: TRBJ1-1
abundance: few
d_gene: NA
v_gene: TRBV19
CDR3aa: CASSIPGQNTEAFF
CDR3nt: TGTGCCAGTAGTATTCCAGGGCAGAACACTGAAGCTTTCTTT

j_gene: TRBJ1-2
abundance: NA
d_gene: TRBD1
v_gene: TRBV5-1
CDR3aa: CASSRDRGKNYGYTF
CDR3nt: TGCGCCAGCAGCCGAGACAGGGGTAAAAACTATGGCTACACCTTC

j_gene: TRBJ1-1
abundance: NA
d_gene: NA
v_gene: TRBV27
CDR3aa: CASSSDRLMNTEAFF
CDR3nt: TGTGCCAGCAGTTCTGACAGATTAATGAACACTGAAGCTTTCTTT

j_gene: TRBJ2-7
abundance: NA
d_gene: TRBD1
v_gene: TRBV9
CDR3aa: CASSVRQGADEQYF
CDR3nt: TGTGCCAGCAGCGTAAGACAGGGGGCGGACGAGCAGTACTTC

j_gene: TRBJ1-5
abundance: NA
d_gene: TRBD1
v_gene: TRBV18
CDR3aa: CASSTGEGNQPQHF
CDR3nt: TGTGCCAGCTCGACAGGGGAGGGAAATCAGCCCCAGCATTTT

j_gene: TRBJ2-1
abundance: NA
d_gene: TRBD1
v_gene: TRBV5-4
CDR3aa: CASSLGWTGGNNEQFF
CDR3nt: TGTGCCAGCAGCTTGGGATGGACAGGGGGGAACAATGAGCAGTTCTTC

j_gene: TRBJ2-2
abundance: NA
d_gene: NA
v_gene: TRBV7-2
CDR3aa: CASSPGNTGELFF
CDR3nt: TGTGCCAGCAGCCCGGGAAACACCGGGGAGCTGTTTTTT

j_gene: TRBJ1-4
abundance: few
d_gene: NA
v_gene: TRBV10-3
CDR3aa: CAISEEPAGEKLFF
CDR3nt: TGTGCCATCAGTGAGGAACCGGCGGGTGAAAAACTGTTTTTT

j_gene: TRBJ2-7
abundance: NA
d_gene: TRBD1
v_gene: TRBV6-5
CDR3aa: CASSSGQGYGGGEQYF
CDR3nt: TGTGCCAGCAGTTCGGGACAGGGATATGGGGGAGGCGAGCAGTACTTC

j_gene: TRBJ1-2
abundance: NA
d_gene: NA
v_gene: TRBV5-1
CDR3aa: CASSLAGIGYTF
CDR3nt: TGCGCCAGCAGCTTGGCAGGGATTGGCTACACCTTC

j_gene: TRBJ1-1
abundance: NA
d_gene: TRBD1
v_gene: TRBV27
CDR3aa: CASRNRGNTEAFF
CDR3nt: TGTGCCAGCAGGAACAGGGGGAACACTGAAGCTTTCTTT

j_gene: TRBJ1-2
abundance: NA
d_gene: NA
v_gene: TRBV4-2
CDR3aa: CASSQEGATRGSAYGYTF
CDR3nt: TGTGCCAGCAGCCAAGAGGGGGCCACTCGCGGGAGTGCCTATGGCTACACCTTC

j_gene: TRBJ1-6
abundance: once
d_gene: TRBD1
v_gene: TRBV27
CDR3aa: CASTNTAGGFSPLHF
CDR3nt: TGTGCCAGCACCAATACCGCAGGGGGATTCTCACCCCTCCACTTT

j_gene: TRBJ2-1
abundance: NA
d_gene: TRBD2
v_gene: TRBV5-1
CDR3aa: CASSSRGLAGVNEQFF
CDR3nt: TGCGCCAGCAGCTCCCGGGGACTAGCGGGAGTAAATGAGCAGTTCTTC

j_gene: TRBJ1-2
abundance: NA
d_gene: NA
v_gene: TRBV24-1
CDR3aa: CATSAPNLITGSYGYTF
CDR3nt: TGTGCCACCAGTGCCCCAAACCTCATTACAGGGTCCTATGGCTACACCTTC

j_gene: TRBJ1-2
abundance: NA
d_gene: NA
v_gene: TRBV7-8
CDR3aa: CASSMSDYGYTF
CDR3nt: TGTGCCAGCAGCATGAGTGACTATGGCTACACCTTC

j_gene: TRBJ1-2
abundance: NA
d_gene: NA
v_gene: TRBV6-2/TRBV6-3
CDR3aa: CASSGPGAYGYTF
CDR3nt: TGTGCCAGCAGTGGACCGGGAGCCTATGGCTACACCTTC

j_gene: TRBJ1-5
abundance: NA
d_gene: NA
v_gene: TRBV6-1
CDR3aa: CASSDPRKPQHF
CDR3nt: TGTGCCAGCAGTGACCCGAGGAAGCCCCAGCATTTT

j_gene: TRBJ1-5
abundance: NA
d_gene: TRBD1
v_gene: TRBV28
CDR3aa: CATSLGTVNQPQHF
CDR3nt: TGTGCCACCTCGCTTGGGACAGTCAATCAGCCCCAGCATTTT

j_gene: TRBJ2-6
abundance: NA
d_gene: NA
v_gene: TRBV9
CDR3aa: CASSVGVTAFSGANVLTF
CDR3nt: TGTGCCAGCAGCGTAGGCGTCACCGCCTTCTCTGGGGCCAACGTCCTGACTTTC

j_gene: TRBJ1-3
abundance: NA
d_gene: NA
v_gene: TRBV27
CDR3aa: CASSSGSGNTIYF
CDR3nt: TGTGCCAGCAGTTCAGGGTCTGGAAACACCATATATTTT

j_gene: TRBJ2-3
abundance: NA
d_gene: TRBD2
v_gene: TRBV27
CDR3aa: CASRTSGRSQQYF
CDR3nt: TGTGCCAGCAGGACTAGCGGGAGGTCCCAGCAGTATTTT

j_gene: TRBJ2-1
abundance: once
d_gene: NA
v_gene: TRBV9
CDR3aa: CASSVGIGSSYNEQFF
CDR3nt: TGTGCCAGCAGCGTAGGGATAGGGAGCTCCTACAATGAGCAGTTCTTC

j_gene: TRBJ1-2
abundance: NA
d_gene: TRBD1
v_gene: TRBV6-5
CDR3aa: CASSSMTTGGYYGYTF
CDR3nt: TGTGCCAGCAGTTCCATGACGACAGGGGGCTACTATGGCTACACCTTC

j_gene: TRBJ2-7
abundance: NA
d_gene: TRBD1
v_gene: TRBV4-2
CDR3aa: CASSQAGTGPYEQYF
CDR3nt: TGTGCCAGCAGCCAAGCCGGGACAGGCCCCTACGAGCAGTACTTC

j_gene: TRBJ1-2
abundance: NA
d_gene: TRBD1
v_gene: TRBV12-3/TRBV12-4
CDR3aa: CASSLARTGGYTF
CDR3nt: TGTGCCAGCAGTTTAGCCCGGACAGGCGGCTACACCTTC

j_gene: TRBJ2-1
abundance: NA
d_gene: TRBD1
v_gene: TRBV7-2
CDR3aa: CASSLTGASYNEQFF
CDR3nt: TGTGCCAGCAGCCTAACAGGGGCCTCCTACAATGAGCAGTTCTTC

j_gene: TRBJ2-1
abundance: NA
d_gene: TRBD2
v_gene: TRBV7-9
CDR3aa: CASSLGGSGGRNEQFF
CDR3nt: TGTGCCAGCAGCTTAGGAGGGTCGGGAGGGCGAAATGAGCAGTTCTTC

j_gene: TRBJ1-1
abundance: NA
d_gene: NA
v_gene: TRBV7-2
CDR3aa: CASSPQGGTEAFF
CDR3nt: TGTGCCAGCAGCCCTCAGGGCGGCACTGAAGCTTTCTTT

j_gene: TRBJ1-2
abundance: NA
d_gene: NA
v_gene: TRBV4-2
CDR3aa: CASSQGILWTDYGYTF
CDR3nt: TGTGCCAGCAGCCAAGGGATTTTATGGACAGACTATGGCTACACCTTC

j_gene: TRBJ2-1
abundance: NA
d_gene: NA
v_gene: TRBV14
CDR3aa: CASSQVSKPYNEQFF
CDR3nt: TGTGCCAGCAGCCAAGTTAGTAAGCCTTACAATGAGCAGTTCTTC

j_gene: TRBJ1-1
abundance: once
d_gene: TRBD1
v_gene: TRBV7-9
CDR3aa: CASSFGEGQGNTEAFF
CDR3nt: TGTGCCAGCAGCTTTGGCGAAGGACAGGGAAACACTGAAGCTTTCTTT

j_gene: TRBJ2-1
abundance: NA
d_gene: TRBD2
v_gene: TRBV5-1
CDR3aa: CASSPGGSGMYEQFF
CDR3nt: TGCGCCAGCAGTCCCGGTGGTAGCGGGATGTATGAGCAGTTCTTC

j_gene: TRBJ2-5
abundance: NA
d_gene: NA
v_gene: TRBV7-6
CDR3aa: CASSLARKETQYF
CDR3nt: TGTGCCAGCAGCTTAGCCAGAAAAGAGACCCAGTACTTC

j_gene: TRBJ1-4
abundance: NA
d_gene: TRBD1
v_gene: TRBV7-9
CDR3aa: CASSPGTGVEKLFF
CDR3nt: TGTGCCAGCAGCCCAGGGACAGGGGTTGAAAAACTGTTTTTT

j_gene: TRBJ1-5
abundance: NA
d_gene: NA
v_gene: TRBV24-1
CDR3aa: CATSGGFGNQPQHF
CDR3nt: TGTGCCACCAGTGGAGGATTCGGCAATCAGCCCCAGCATTTT

j_gene: TRBJ1-6
abundance: NA
d_gene: TRBD1
v_gene: TRBV5-6
CDR3aa: CASSSSTTGGGSPLHF
CDR3nt: TGTGCCAGCAGTTCCTCCACGACAGGGGGCGGATCACCCCTCCACTTT

j_gene: TRBJ1-3
abundance: NA
d_gene: NA
v_gene: TRBV5-1
CDR3aa: CASSLVVSGNTIYF
CDR3nt: TGCGCCAGCAGCTTGGTAGTCTCTGGAAACACCATATATTTT

j_gene: TRBJ1-6
abundance: NA
d_gene: NA
v_gene: TRBV7-9
CDR3aa: CASSLDAGRRSPLHF
CDR3nt: TGTGCCAGCAGCTTAGACGCAGGGAGGCGTTCACCCCTCCACTTT

j_gene: TRBJ2-4
abundance: NA
d_gene: TRBD2
v_gene: TRBV27
CDR3aa: CASSCRDYFPLAKNIQYF
CDR3nt: TGTGCCAGCAGTTGCAGGGACTACTTCCCACTAGCCAAAAACATTCAGTACTTC

j_gene: TRBJ1-2
abundance: few
d_gene: NA
v_gene: TRBV6-5
CDR3aa: CASSPPGIYGYTF
CDR3nt: TGTGCCAGCAGCCCCCCGGGAATCTATGGCTACACCTTC

j_gene: TRBJ2-2
abundance: NA
d_gene: TRBD2
v_gene: TRBV6-5
CDR3aa: CASRSPLATGELFF
CDR3nt: TGTGCCAGCAGAAGCCCACTAGCGACCGGGGAGCTGTTTTTT

j_gene: TRBJ1-1
abundance: NA
d_gene: NA
v_gene: TRBV6-2/TRBV6-3
CDR3aa: CASNPRGDFTTEAFF
CDR3nt: TGTGCCAGCAACCCCCGGGGTGATTTTACGACTGAAGCTTTCTTT

j_gene: TRBJ2-2
abundance: NA
d_gene: NA
v_gene: TRBV7-9
CDR3aa: CASSLLGGTGELFF
CDR3nt: TGTGCCAGCAGCTTATTGGGGGGAACCGGGGAGCTGTTTTTT

j_gene: TRBJ2-1
abundance: NA
d_gene: TRBD1
v_gene: TRBV9
CDR3aa: CASSGDGQGVADRESSYNEQFF
CDR3nt: TGTGCCAGCAGCGGCGATGGACAGGGGGTGGCCGACAGGGAGAGCTCCTACAATGAGCAGTTCTTC

j_gene: TRBJ2-1
abundance: NA
d_gene: TRBD2
v_gene: TRBV11-2
CDR3aa: CASSFIRQTSGRSNEQFF
CDR3nt: TGTGCCAGCAGCTTCATCAGGCAAACTAGCGGGCGGAGCAATGAGCAGTTCTTC

j_gene: TRBJ1-4
abundance: NA
d_gene: TRBD1
v_gene: TRBV19
CDR3aa: CASSLRTGDSKKLFF
CDR3nt: TGTGCCAGTAGTTTGCGGACAGGAGACAGTAAAAAACTGTTTTTT

j_gene: TRBJ2-3
abundance: few
d_gene: TRBD2
v_gene: TRBV19
CDR3aa: CASKKDSGGHTDTQYF
CDR3nt: TGTGCCAGTAAGAAAGATAGCGGGGGGCACACAGATACGCAGTATTTT